Below are 10 T cell receptor beta chains sequenced from a single sample in a study of blood T cells in healthy people across ages. A second PCR of roughly 7 to 11 cycles used a sample-barcoded 5' primer and a J-beta primer mix. Via MiXCR, TCRdb re-called the 5' RACE reads, giving one row per CDR3 protein. The sample has around 1,100,000 distinct CDR3 sequences; roughly two fifths are singletons. Sample: blood. These receptors all come from a man between 18 and 35 years old in good health.

There are many counts of this clonotype. This sequence joins TRBV25-1 and TRBJ1-2; D unresolved. Per the germline V gene, CDR1 is MGHDK and CDR2 is SYGVNS. Trimming left V 1 base short and J 4 bases short, with 7 bases between. The CDR3 covers 13 residues. CDR3 coding DNA: TGTGCCAGCAGTGAATTACTCGGCTATGGCTACACCTTC. Protein: CASSELLGYGYTF.

This rearrangement joins TRBV2 to TRBJ1-2; D is ambiguous. V was pared by 8 bases and J by 5 bases, with 24 bases between. Germline lookup yields CDR1 SNHLY and CDR2 FYNNEI. This CDR3 spans 16 amino acids. The chain's CDR3 is CASSPGEGQGLYGYTF. The DNA of the CDR3 is TGTGCCAGCTCACCCGGGGAGGGTCAAGGCCTTTATGGCTACACCTTC.

A remark on this clonotype: A junction boundary mismatches the germline segment, possibly from a read error. The chain carries TRBV7-2 and TRBJ2-1; D remains unclear. This CDR3 has 14 residues. Germline V CDR1 and CDR2: SGHTA, FQGNSA. In nucleotides, the CDR3 is TGTGCCAGCAACTTACCAAGCTCCTACAATGAGCAGTTCTTC. As protein: CASNLPSSYNEQFF.

The chain combines TRBV20-1 with TRBJ2-3; 11 nucleotides agree with TRBD2. Unmatched junction bases numbered 7, after V lost 4 bases and J lost 4 bases. The CDR3 consists of 15 residues. Germline CDR1 is DFQATT and CDR2 is SNEGSKA (reference sequence). For the CDR3, the DNA is TGCAGTGCTATTAGCGGGGGGGCCTCCGCAGATACGCAGTATTTT. This sequence encodes CSAISGGASADTQYF.

This clonotype was recorded many times. This chain uses TRBV7-2 with TRBJ2-1; weak D call: TRBD2 (6 bases). Trimming shortened V by 5 bases and J by 5 bases, and 28 bases separated the two germline ends. From germline, CDR1 is SGHTA and CDR2 FQGNSA. The CDR3 loop spans 19 amino acids. The CDR3 is CASSLHHLPLRLVDNEQFF. CDR3 nucleotide sequence: TGTGCCAGCAGCCTCCACCACCTCCCACTTAGACTAGTAGACAATGAGCAGTTCTTC. The full variable domain, completed using reference TRBV7-2 and TRBJ2-1, is GAGVSQSPSNKVTEKGKDVELRCDPISGHTALYWYRQSLGQGLEFLIYFQGNSAPDKSGLPSDRFSAERTGGSVSTLTIQRTQQEDSAVYLCASSLHHLPLRLVDNEQFFGPGTRLTVL.

The V and J genes are TRBV20-1 and TRBJ2-1, with 7 nucleotides matching TRBD2. Germline values: CDR1 DFQATT, CDR2 SNEGSKA (reference sequence). Germline trimming cut 0 bases from V and 3 bases from J; bases unmatched to any gene: 2. This CDR3 spans 14 amino acids. The CDR3 nucleotides read TGCAGTGCTAGAGATGGGGACTACTACAATGAGCAGTTCTTC. Protein product: CSARDGDYYNEQFF.

Regarding this clonotype: A read error is possible here, since a much larger clone lies one base away. This chain uses TRBV13 with TRBJ2-3; 11 bases fit TRBD2. With V trimmed by 6 bases and J by 3 bases, 2 bases remained unmatched. The CDR3 contains 14 residues. Germline-derived CDR1 and CDR2 are PRHDT and FYEKMQ (reference sequence). The CDR3 sequence: CASRLAGETDTQYF. The CDR3 DNA sequence: TGTGCCAGCAGACTAGCGGGGGAAACAGATACGCAGTATTTT.

This clonotype was observed a few times. The chain links TRBV20-1 to TRBJ2-1, with 7 nucleotides matching TRBD1. CDR3 size: 13 residues. The ends lost 5 bases at V and 7 bases at J; junction bases unmatched: 8. Germline lookup yields CDR1 DFQATT and CDR2 SNEGSKA (reference sequence). DNA of the CDR3: TGCAGTGCTGCGACAGGGACAAATAATGAGCAGTTCTTC. This translates into CSAATGTNNEQFF.

The rearrangement joins TRBV2 to TRBJ1-4; TRBD1 matches at 8 bases. The trim removed 1 base at V and 3 bases at J, leaving 4 bases unmatched. The CDR3 is made up of 16 amino acids. The V gene's germline CDR1 is SNHLY and CDR2 FYNNEI. CDR3 nucleotides: TGTGCCAGCAGTGAAGGGACAGGGTGGCCTAATGAAAAACTGTTTTTT. It specifies CASSEGTGWPNEKLFF. Combining the CDR3 with reference TRBV2 and TRBJ1-4 gives the whole variable domain EPEVTQTPSHQVTQMGQEVILRCVPISNHLYFYWYRQILGQKVEFLVSFYNNEISEKSEIFDDQFSVERPDGSNFTLKIRSTKLEDSAMYFCASSEGTGWPNEKLFFGSGTQLSVL.

This clonotype has only one observation. This chain connects TRBV20-1 to TRBJ2-1, with TRBD1 identical over 9 bases. The J call may be wrong; the DNA end is better matched by TRBJ2-7. The CDR3 has 14 amino acids. In germline, CDR1 is DFQATT, CDR2 SNEGSKA (reference sequence). The CDR3 bases are TGCAGTGCAAACGCGGGACAGGGCTACAATGAGCAGTACTTC. Amino acids: CSANAGQGYNEQYF.